A selection of T cell receptor beta chains follows, all from one sample in a study of blood T cell repertoires in COVID-19. The method was immunoSEQ multiplex PCR; TCRdb's version includes in-frame clones alone and lacks a portion of them. The sample lists 80,000 to 130,000 clones; 88% were seen once. The specimen was peripheral blood. These receptor sequences come from a woman aged 60 to 75 with acute or convalescent COVID-19. Both conserved end residues are part of each CDR3. Fields, in order: clone size, D gene, J gene, V gene, CDR3 protein, CDR3 DNA. The D gene is left open where the match is weak. The size entry is marked missing in some rows and otherwise reads once, few, many or a size class.

abundance: -
d_gene: TRBD2
j_gene: TRBJ2-1
v_gene: TRBV5-4
CDR3aa: CASSLGGSSYNEQFF
CDR3nt: TGTGCCAGCAGCTTGGGCGGGAGCTCCTACAATGAGCAGTTCTTC

abundance: -
d_gene: TRBD2
j_gene: TRBJ2-1
v_gene: TRBV7-8
CDR3aa: CASSLEDGLAGDNEQFF
CDR3nt: TGTGCCAGCAGCTTAGAGGACGGGCTAGCGGGGGACAATGAGCAGTTCTTC

abundance: -
d_gene: TRBD2
j_gene: TRBJ2-3
v_gene: TRBV6-4
CDR3aa: CASRLSGSGTDTQYF
CDR3nt: TGTGCCAGCAGACTAAGCGGGAGTGGAACAGATACGCAGTATTTT

abundance: -
d_gene: -
j_gene: TRBJ2-2
v_gene: TRBV9
CDR3aa: CASSGGTLNTGELFF
CDR3nt: TGTGCCAGCAGCGGAGGGACTTTGAACACCGGGGAGCTGTTTTTT

abundance: -
d_gene: TRBD1
j_gene: TRBJ1-2
v_gene: TRBV10-3
CDR3aa: CAISSPGGAENGYTF
CDR3nt: TGTGCCATCAGTAGCCCAGGGGGCGCGGAAAATGGCTACACCTTC

abundance: -
d_gene: TRBD1
j_gene: TRBJ1-2
v_gene: TRBV28
CDR3aa: CASRNRDREGYTF
CDR3nt: TGTGCCAGCAGGAACCGGGACAGGGAAGGCTACACCTTC

abundance: -
d_gene: -
j_gene: TRBJ1-1
v_gene: TRBV6-5
CDR3aa: CASRAGGNTEAFF
CDR3nt: TGTGCCAGCAGGGCCGGAGGGAACACTGAAGCTTTCTTT

abundance: -
d_gene: TRBD1
j_gene: TRBJ1-1
v_gene: TRBV2
CDR3aa: CASSEPGQGRTEAFF
CDR3nt: TGTGCCAGCAGTGAACCGGGACAGGGGAGGACTGAAGCTTTCTTT

abundance: -
d_gene: TRBD2
j_gene: TRBJ2-3
v_gene: TRBV19
CDR3aa: CASSTRTSGRTHSTDTQYF
CDR3nt: TGTGCCAGTAGTACCCGGACTAGCGGGAGGACTCATAGCACAGATACGCAGTATTTT

abundance: -
d_gene: TRBD1
j_gene: TRBJ1-1
v_gene: TRBV3-1/TRBV3-2
CDR3aa: CASSPTGTDLGTEAFF
CDR3nt: TGTGCCAGCAGCCCGACAGGGACCGACCTGGGAACTGAAGCTTTCTTT

abundance: -
d_gene: -
j_gene: TRBJ1-1
v_gene: TRBV7-8
CDR3aa: CASSPRQGNTEAFF
CDR3nt: TGTGCCAGCAGCCCGAGGCAGGGAAACACTGAAGCTTTCTTT

abundance: -
d_gene: -
j_gene: TRBJ1-2
v_gene: TRBV6-6
CDR3aa: CASGLLRGRGYGYTF
CDR3nt: TGTGCCAGCGGTCTTTTGCGAGGGAGAGGATATGGCTACACCTTC

abundance: once
d_gene: TRBD1
j_gene: TRBJ1-4
v_gene: TRBV7-6
CDR3aa: CASSLYPDRVVTNEKLFF
CDR3nt: TGTGCCAGCAGCTTGTACCCGGACAGGGTGGTAACTAATGAAAAACTGTTTTTT

abundance: -
d_gene: TRBD2
j_gene: TRBJ2-2
v_gene: TRBV2
CDR3aa: CASSGLAGAGELFF
CDR3nt: TGTGCCAGCAGCGGACTAGCGGGAGCCGGGGAGCTGTTTTTT

abundance: -
d_gene: -
j_gene: TRBJ1-1
v_gene: TRBV30
CDR3aa: CAWSQGTEAFF
CDR3nt: TGTGCCTGGAGTCAGGGGACTGAAGCTTTCTTT

abundance: -
d_gene: -
j_gene: TRBJ2-1
v_gene: TRBV3-1/TRBV3-2
CDR3aa: CASSQDRREEWVF
CDR3nt: TGTGCCAGCAGCCAAGATCGGAGGGAGGAGTGGGTCTTC

abundance: -
d_gene: -
j_gene: TRBJ1-2
v_gene: TRBV6-5
CDR3aa: CASSYSSRGYGYTF
CDR3nt: TGTGCCAGCAGTTACTCGAGTCGGGGGTATGGCTACACCTTC

abundance: once
d_gene: TRBD1
j_gene: TRBJ2-5
v_gene: TRBV2
CDR3aa: CASSRDRGGEETQYF
CDR3nt: TGTGCCAGCAGCCGGGACAGGGGGGGAGAAGAGACCCAGTACTTC

abundance: -
d_gene: -
j_gene: TRBJ1-1
v_gene: TRBV5-5
CDR3aa: CASSLGTANTEAFF
CDR3nt: TGTGCCAGCAGCTTGGGGACAGCGAACACTGAAGCTTTCTTT

abundance: -
d_gene: -
j_gene: TRBJ1-2
v_gene: TRBV7-9
CDR3aa: CASSLEAGGYTF
CDR3nt: TGTGCCAGCAGCTTAGAGGCAGGGGGCTACACCTTC

abundance: -
d_gene: TRBD2
j_gene: TRBJ2-7
v_gene: TRBV5-1
CDR3aa: CASSLAASGGQGQYF
CDR3nt: TGCGCCAGCAGCTTGGCTGCTAGCGGGGGCCAAGGGCAGTACTTC

abundance: -
d_gene: TRBD1
j_gene: TRBJ1-3
v_gene: TRBV18
CDR3aa: CASSPPRDRGNTIYF
CDR3nt: TGTGCCAGCTCACCACCGCGGGACAGGGGGAACACCATATATTTT

abundance: -
d_gene: -
j_gene: TRBJ1-2
v_gene: TRBV12-3/TRBV12-4
CDR3aa: CASRNPGVGYTF
CDR3nt: TGTGCCAGCAGGAACCCGGGGGTTGGCTACACCTTC

abundance: once
d_gene: -
j_gene: TRBJ1-6
v_gene: TRBV15
CDR3aa: CATSRAGTMGSPLHF
CDR3nt: TGTGCCACCAGCAGAGCCGGGACTATGGGTTCACCCCTCCACTTT

abundance: -
d_gene: -
j_gene: TRBJ1-3
v_gene: TRBV11-2
CDR3aa: CASSLDFSGNTIYF
CDR3nt: TGTGCCAGCAGCTTAGACTTCTCTGGAAACACCATATATTTT

abundance: -
d_gene: -
j_gene: TRBJ2-2
v_gene: TRBV7-3
CDR3aa: CASSPQSALPNTGELFF
CDR3nt: TGTGCCAGCAGTCCGCAGAGCGCCCTCCCGAACACCGGGGAGCTGTTTTTT

abundance: -
d_gene: -
j_gene: TRBJ1-2
v_gene: TRBV7-9
CDR3aa: CASSSGQSANYGYTF
CDR3nt: TGTGCCAGCAGCTCAGGACAGAGTGCTAACTATGGCTACACCTTC

abundance: once
d_gene: TRBD2
j_gene: TRBJ2-5
v_gene: TRBV19
CDR3aa: CASSIHSGRASETQYF
CDR3nt: TGTGCCAGTAGTATCCATAGCGGGAGGGCCTCAGAGACCCAGTACTTC

abundance: -
d_gene: -
j_gene: TRBJ2-5
v_gene: TRBV6-1
CDR3aa: CASSETEGSETQYF
CDR3nt: TGTGCCAGCAGTGAAACGGAGGGATCAGAGACCCAGTACTTC

abundance: -
d_gene: TRBD1
j_gene: TRBJ1-2
v_gene: TRBV12-3/TRBV12-4
CDR3aa: CASRGQGGGYTF
CDR3nt: TGTGCCAGCAGGGGACAGGGGGGTGGCTACACCTTC

abundance: -
d_gene: TRBD2
j_gene: TRBJ2-3
v_gene: TRBV18
CDR3aa: CASSPNLAGRTDTQYF
CDR3nt: TGTGCCAGCTCACCAAATCTAGCGGGACGCACAGATACGCAGTATTTT

abundance: -
d_gene: -
j_gene: TRBJ1-6
v_gene: TRBV5-1
CDR3aa: CASSLGGANSPLHF
CDR3nt: TGCGCCAGCTCTTTAGGGGGGGCAAATTCACCCCTCCACTTT

abundance: -
d_gene: -
j_gene: TRBJ2-3
v_gene: TRBV10-1
CDR3aa: CASSENRGGSDADTQYF
CDR3nt: TGCGCCAGCAGTGAAAATCGTGGGGGGAGTGATGCAGATACGCAGTATTTT

abundance: -
d_gene: -
j_gene: TRBJ1-1
v_gene: TRBV30
CDR3aa: CAWTPLGGFGTEAFF
CDR3nt: TGTGCCTGGACCCCTCTGGGAGGGTTCGGCACTGAAGCTTTCTTT

abundance: -
d_gene: TRBD1
j_gene: TRBJ2-1
v_gene: TRBV19
CDR3aa: CASSIGDRDRQFF
CDR3nt: TGTGCCAGTAGTATTGGAGACAGGGACCGGCAGTTCTTC

abundance: -
d_gene: TRBD1
j_gene: TRBJ1-4
v_gene: TRBV25-1
CDR3aa: CASSSLGTGDEKLFF
CDR3nt: TGTGCCAGCAGTTCCCTCGGGACAGGGGACGAAAAACTGTTTTTT

abundance: -
d_gene: -
j_gene: TRBJ1-2
v_gene: TRBV5-1
CDR3aa: CASSLVAGASPNYGYTF
CDR3nt: TGCGCCAGCAGCTTGGTGGCAGGGGCCTCCCCCAACTATGGCTACACCTTC

abundance: -
d_gene: TRBD1
j_gene: TRBJ1-4
v_gene: TRBV5-5
CDR3aa: CAISLAGQGQGNEKLFF
CDR3nt: TGTGCCATCTCACTAGCGGGACAGGGACAAGGGAATGAAAAACTGTTTTTT

abundance: -
d_gene: -
j_gene: TRBJ2-1
v_gene: TRBV12-3/TRBV12-4
CDR3aa: CASSQGRHNEQFF
CDR3nt: TGTGCCAGCAGTCAGGGCCGTCACAATGAGCAGTTCTTC

abundance: -
d_gene: -
j_gene: TRBJ2-1
v_gene: TRBV5-1
CDR3aa: CASSSRTGSYNEQFF
CDR3nt: TGCGCCAGCAGCTCGAGGACTGGCTCCTACAATGAGCAGTTCTTC

abundance: -
d_gene: -
j_gene: TRBJ1-1
v_gene: TRBV28
CDR3aa: CASSYQQQAFF
CDR3nt: TGTGCCAGCAGCTATCAGCAACAGGCTTTCTTT